The next 26 T cell receptor beta chains were all read from a single sample in a study of blood T cells in healthy people across ages. Through a sample-barcoded 5' primer and a J-beta primer mix, a second PCR was run for roughly 7 to 11 cycles. One entry per CDR3 protein, called by TCRdb with MiXCR from the 5' RACE reads. The profile covers more than 800,000 distinct CDR3 sequences, with 25% to 30% appearing a single time and 17% taken by the ten largest. Source material: blood. The source of these receptors is a woman older than 75 in good health.

This chain connects TRBV7-9 to TRBJ2-7, with D maybe TRBD2 (6 bases). There are 14 residues in the CDR3. Germline CDR1 is SEHNR and CDR2 is FQNEAQ (reference sequence). Trimming shortened V by 5 bases and J by 7 bases, and 18 bases separated the two germline ends. The CDR3 DNA is TGTGCCAGCAGCCGAGGAGGGGTTAGAAATGAGCAGTACGTC. Encoded protein: CASSRGGVRNEQYV.

This clonotype appeared many times. The chain links TRBV6-6 to TRBJ1-2, with D possibly matching TRBD1 (6 bases). CDR1 and CDR2 from the germline V gene are MNHNY and SVGAGI (reference sequence). Trimming cost V 6 bases and J 5 bases, with 10 bases left between them. The CDR3 has 12 residues. The CDR3 nucleotides read TGTGCCAGCAGGCCCGGGACATATGGCTACACCTTC. This codes for CASRPGTYGYTF.

This clonotype was found a few times. A much larger clone differs from this one at a single base, so this may be a read error. V gene TRBV12-3 or TRBV12-4 combines with J gene TRBJ2-3; 7 nucleotides agree with TRBD2. The CDR3 loop spans 14 amino acids. V lost 8 bases, J lost 7 bases, and 12 bases stayed unmatched. CDR3 DNA sequence: TGTGCCAGCCGCGCGGGAGAGGGTGTTCATACGCAGTATTTT. Amino acid sequence: CASRAGEGVHTQYF.

The CDR3 region is CASSQVGGGYGYTF. DNA for the CDR3: TGTGCCAGCAGCCAAGTAGGAGGTGGCTATGGCTACACCTTC. This chain links TRBV14 with TRBJ1-2, with unresolved D. Germline values: CDR1 SGHDN, CDR2 FVKESK. Trimming left V 1 base short and J 4 bases short, with 10 bases between. There are 14 residues in the CDR3.

This clonotype was seen many times. The chain carries TRBV10-3 and TRBJ1-6; 7 bases are a match to TRBD1. Germline V gene sequence: CDR1 ENHRY, CDR2 SYGVKD. The CDR3 runs to 13 residues. Losses at the gene ends were 5 bases for V and 11 bases for J; bases not matched to a gene: 6. The CDR3 region has the DNA TGTGCCATCAGTACAGGGGATCTACCACCCCTCCACTTT. This sequence encodes CAISTGDLPPLHF.

On this clonotype itself: At one end, the junction sequence differs from germline, possibly due to a read error. The chain links TRBV12-3 or TRBV12-4 to TRBJ2-3; 7 bases fit TRBD1. The CDR3 runs to 14 residues. The CDR3 reads CASSCRAGGDAQYF. In DNA form, the CDR3 reads TGTGCCAGCAGTTGCAGGGCAGGGGGAGATGCGCAGTATTTT.

This chain joins TRBV10-1 and TRBJ2-3, with D perhaps TRBD2 (5 bases). CDR3 length: 15 amino acids. Trimming cost V 5 bases and J 4 bases, with 16 bases left between them. In germline, CDR1 is WNHNN, CDR2 SYGVQD (reference sequence). DNA of the CDR3: TGCGCCAGCAGTACGGACTCCACCGGCGCAGATACGCAGTATTTT. Translation: CASSTDSTGADTQYF.

This clonotype was found many times. This chain connects TRBV20-1 to TRBJ2-2; D gene uncertain. The germline V gene encodes CDR1 DFQATT and CDR2 SNEGSKA (reference sequence). V lost 6 bases, J lost 5 bases, and 22 bases lay in between. The length of the CDR3 is 16 residues. The CDR3 DNA follows: TGCAGTGCCTTAGGGTTGGGGTTGTTTCAAACCGGGGAGCTGTTTTTT. Its translation: CSALGLGLFQTGELFF.

Of note for this clonotype: The junction departs from germline at one end; a sequencing error may be responsible. V is TRBV9 and J is TRBJ1-2; D is perhaps TRBD1 (6 bases). The CDR3 consists of 15 residues. The germline V gene has CDR1 SGDLS and CDR2 YYNGEE. The CDR3 spells CAGSSRGGQNYGYTF. CDR3 nucleotides: TGTGCCGGCAGCTCCCGCGGAGGACAGAACTATGGCTACACCTTC.

This clonotype has at least ten counts. As DNA, the CDR3 is TGTGCCATCATGGGAGGGACTACTGAGCAGTTCTTC. It yields the protein CAIMGGTTEQFF. This chain connects TRBV10-3 to TRBJ2-1, with 7 bases identical to TRBD2. The CDR3 totals 12 residues. Germline CDR1 reads ENHRY; CDR2 reads SYGVKD. Germline trimming cut 7 bases from V and 9 bases from J; bases unmatched to any gene: 6.

This clonotype was found a few times. The chain has TRBV28 and TRBJ2-2; D gene ambiguous. V lost 8 bases and J lost 6, with 22 bases in between. CDR1 and CDR2 (germline): MDHEN, SYDVKM. The CDR3 has 16 residues. For the CDR3, the DNA is TGTGCCAGCCGAGTGGAAAGGAACTTCGAAGCCGGGGAGCTGTTTTTT. Translating gives CASRVERNFEAGELFF.

This clonotype was recorded many times. The chain carries TRBV27 and TRBJ2-1, with 7 positions matching TRBD2. The CDR3 covers 15 residues. After removal of 5 bases from V and 9 bases from J, the junction contained 13 bases not matched to a gene. The V gene's germline CDR1 is MNHEY and CDR2 SMNVEV (reference sequence). CDR3 sequence: CASSNLGGSAGEQFF. CDR3 DNA: TGTGCCAGCAGTAACTTGGGAGGGTCAGCGGGTGAGCAGTTCTTC.

In the case of this clonotype: Germline is not matched at one junction end, which may reflect a read error. V and J are TRBV14 and TRBJ2-1, with a possible D match to TRBD2 (7 bases). Germline CDR1 and CDR2: SGHDN and FVKESK. The CDR3 runs to 15 residues. This CDR3 reads CASSAITWGGNVQFF. CDR3 DNA: TGTGCCAGCAGCGCCATCACGTGGGGGGGCAATGTGCAGTTCTTC. Using reference TRBV14 and TRBJ2-1 for the parts outside the CDR3, the full variable domain is EAGVTQFPSHSVIEKGQTVTLRCDPISGHDNLYWYRRVMGKEIKFLLHFVKESKQDESGMPNNRFLAERTGGTYSTLKVQPAELEDSGVYFCASSAITWGGNVQFFGPGTRLTVL.

CDR3 loop: CASSLAQGPGSYTF. CDR3 nucleotide sequence: TGTGCCAGCAGCTTAGCGCAGGGGCCGGGAAGCTACACCTTC. The rearrangement uses TRBV7-2 and TRBJ1-2; D perhaps matches TRBD1 (6 bases). This CDR3 is 14 amino acids long. V dropped 0 bases and J dropped 9 bases, with 14 bases sitting between them. Germline V gene data show CDR1 as SGHTA and CDR2 as FQGNSA.

This clonotype was detected ten times or more. The chain has TRBV9 and TRBJ2-5; D gene ambiguous. Looked up from germline, CDR1 is SGDLS and CDR2 is YYNGEE. V lost 4 bases and J 5 bases, leaving 15 bases between the germline ends. CDR3 length equals 14 residues. CDR3 residues: CASSTRPMSETQYF. The CDR3 DNA follows: TGTGCCAGCAGCACCCGACCGATGTCCGAGACCCAGTACTTC.

This clonotype was counted many times. The chain couples TRBV12-3 or TRBV12-4 to TRBJ2-7; the match to TRBD2 covers 12 bases. CDR3 length equals 15 residues. V shed 2 bases and J 4 bases; nucleotides not matched to a gene: 3. The CDR3 DNA follows: TGTGCCAGCAGTTTACTAGCGGGGGGGCCGTACGAGCAGTACTTC. It yields the protein CASSLLAGGPYEQYF.

This clonotype was counted many times. The V and J genes are TRBV12-3 or TRBV12-4 and TRBJ2-1; TRBD1 aligns across 9 bases. After removal of 5 bases from V and 4 bases from J, the junction contained 12 bases not matched to a gene. There are 17 residues in the CDR3. CDR3 sequence (DNA): TGTGCCAGCAGTCCAGGGACAGGGAAAAGTGGATACAATGAGCAGTTCTTC. It specifies CASSPGTGKSGYNEQFF.

V is TRBV7-2 and J is TRBJ1-2; TRBD1 is a possible D gene (5 bases). The V end was cut by 4 bases, the J end by 4 bases, with 16 bases between. The CDR3 has 15 residues. Germline CDR1 is SGHTA and CDR2 is FQGNSA. The CDR3 loop reads CASSSGPGLLYGYTF. The CDR3, as DNA: TGTGCCAGCAGCTCCGGACCGGGACTGCTCTATGGCTACACCTTC.

This clonotype was picked up many times. The chain is built from TRBV15 and TRBJ2-3, with TRBD1 matching 11 bases. The CDR3 spans 17 residues. The ends lost 2 bases at V and 3 bases at J; junction bases unmatched: 7. CDR1 LNHNV and CDR2 YYDKDF come from the germline V gene (reference sequence). Written as DNA, the CDR3 is TGTGCCACCAGCAGAACGAACTGGGACAGGGGGACAGATACGCAGTATTTT. Protein sequence: CATSRTNWDRGTDTQYF.

The rearrangement links TRBV6-5 to TRBJ1-6; D uncertain. CDR1 and CDR2 from the germline V gene are MNHEY and SVGAGI. The CDR3 is 20 residues long. The V end was cut by 4 bases, the J end by 7 bases, with 29 bases between. The CDR3 reads CASSFLGSRGNVVLNSPLHF. In DNA form, the CDR3 reads TGTGCCAGCAGTTTCCTCGGAAGTCGCGGCAACGTAGTATTAAATTCACCCCTCCACTTT.

This clonotype was found many times. The chain is built from TRBV6-5 and TRBJ2-5; 8 positions match TRBD1. Germline lookup yields CDR1 MNHEY and CDR2 SVGAGI. After removal of 2 bases from V and 5 bases from J, the junction contained 10 bases not matched to a gene. This CDR3 has 16 amino acids. This CDR3 reads CASSYGAGGIGETQYF. The CDR3 DNA reads TGTGCCAGCAGTTACGGGGCAGGGGGCATTGGGGAGACCCAGTACTTC.

The rearrangement joins TRBV28 to TRBJ1-2; D perhaps matches TRBD1 (5 bases). The CDR3 extends over 16 amino acids. Germline CDR1 MDHEN, CDR2 SYDVKM. Trimming stripped 1 base from V and 8 bases from J, with 20 bases between. The CDR3 loop reads CASSLFGVGRTYGYTF. The DNA of the CDR3 is TGTGCCAGCAGTTTATTTGGGGTGGGACGAACTTACGGCTACACCTTC.

This clonotype was seen only a few times. The V and J genes are TRBV20-1 and TRBJ1-5; D is unclear. Trimming pared 1 base from V and 5 bases from J, leaving 12 bases between. This CDR3 spans 14 amino acids. The germline gives CDR1 DFQATT, CDR2 SNEGSKA (reference sequence). In DNA form, the CDR3 reads TGCAGTGCTAGAGGACGGAAAGGGCATCAGCCCCAGCATTTT. Translated: CSARGRKGHQPQHF.

As regards this clonotype: The junction and the germline gene differ at one end; a read error may be behind it. The genes are TRBV12-3 or TRBV12-4 and TRBJ2-7; 11 nucleotides agree with TRBD1. This CDR3 has 15 amino acids. CDR3 bases: TGTGCCAACAGTTTAGAAGGGACAGGGGGGTACGAGCAGTACTTC. It specifies CANSLEGTGGYEQYF.

V and J are TRBV27 and TRBJ2-1, with 7 bases that match TRBD1. V shed 5 bases and J 8 bases; nucleotides not matched to a gene: 12. The CDR3 has 15 residues. Germline CDR1 and CDR2: MNHEY and SMNVEV (reference sequence). The CDR3 coding sequence is TGTGCCAGCAGTCGACAGGGCACGACGGGGTATGAGCAGTTCTTC. Translating gives CASSRQGTTGYEQFF.

This clonotype was counted ten times or more. CDR3 bases: TGCGCCAGCAGCCTGGACGGGTTTAGCAATCAGCCCCAGCATTTT. This sequence encodes CASSLDGFSNQPQHF. The genes are TRBV5-1 and TRBJ1-5; no clear D gene. Germline V CDR1 and CDR2: SGHRS, YFSETQ. Trimming shortened V by 4 bases and J by 0 bases, and 11 bases separated the two germline ends. The CDR3 sequence is 15 residues long. The whole variable domain, filled in from reference TRBV5-1 and TRBJ1-5, reads KAGVTQTPRYLIKTRGQQVTLSCSPISGHRSVSWYQQTPGQGLQFLFEYFSETQRNKGNFPGRFSGRQFSNSRSEMNVSTLELGDSALYLCASSLDGFSNQPQHFGDGTRLSIL.